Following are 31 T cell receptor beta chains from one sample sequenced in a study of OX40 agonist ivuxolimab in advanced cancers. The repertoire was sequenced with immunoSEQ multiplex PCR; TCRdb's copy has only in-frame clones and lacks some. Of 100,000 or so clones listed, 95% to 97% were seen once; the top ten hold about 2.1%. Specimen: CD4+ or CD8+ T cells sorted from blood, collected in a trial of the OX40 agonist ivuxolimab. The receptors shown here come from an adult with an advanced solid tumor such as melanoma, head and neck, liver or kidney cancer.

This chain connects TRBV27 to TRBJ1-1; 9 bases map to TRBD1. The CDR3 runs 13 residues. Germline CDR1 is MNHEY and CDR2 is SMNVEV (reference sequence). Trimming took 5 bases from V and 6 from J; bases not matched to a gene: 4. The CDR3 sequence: CASSGQGLPEAFF. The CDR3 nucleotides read TGTGCCAGCAGTGGACAGGGGTTGCCTGAAGCTTTCTTT.

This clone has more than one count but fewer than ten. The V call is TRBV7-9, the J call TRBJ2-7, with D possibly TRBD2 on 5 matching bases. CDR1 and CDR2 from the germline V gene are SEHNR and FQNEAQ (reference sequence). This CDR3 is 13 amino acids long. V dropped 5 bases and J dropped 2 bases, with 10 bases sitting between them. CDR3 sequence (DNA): TGTGCCAGCAGCCAGAGCGGTACCTACGAGCAGTACTTC. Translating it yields CASSQSGTYEQYF.

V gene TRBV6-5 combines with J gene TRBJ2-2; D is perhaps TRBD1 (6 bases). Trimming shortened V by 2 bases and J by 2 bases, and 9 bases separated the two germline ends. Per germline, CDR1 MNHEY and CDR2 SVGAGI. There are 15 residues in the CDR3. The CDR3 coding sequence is TGTGCCAGCAGTTACGGGACAATCAACACCGGGGAGCTGTTTTTT. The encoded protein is CASSYGTINTGELFF.

CDR3 DNA: TGTGCCAGCAGCTTGGGTCTAGCGGGCTCCTACAATGAGCAGTTCTTC. It translates to CASSLGLAGSYNEQFF. The J gene is TRBJ2-1, the V gene TRBV5-6, with 8 bases lining up with TRBD2. The CDR3 covers 16 residues. The V segment lost 0 bases and the J segment 0 bases; nucleotides outside the gene matches: 2. CDR1 and CDR2 (germline): SGHDT, YYEEEE.

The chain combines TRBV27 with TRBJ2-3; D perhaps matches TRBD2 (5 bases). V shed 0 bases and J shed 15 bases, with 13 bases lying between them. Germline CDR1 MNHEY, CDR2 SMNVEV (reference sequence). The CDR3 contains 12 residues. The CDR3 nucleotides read TGTGCCAGCAGTTTATCGTACGGACTTACATATTTT. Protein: CASSLSYGLTYF.

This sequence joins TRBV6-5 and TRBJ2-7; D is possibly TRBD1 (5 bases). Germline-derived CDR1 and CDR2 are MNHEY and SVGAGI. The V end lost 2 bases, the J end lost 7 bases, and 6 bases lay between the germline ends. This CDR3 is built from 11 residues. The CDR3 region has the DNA TGTGCCAGCAGTTACGCAGGGGAGCAGTACTTC. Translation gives CASSYAGEQYF.

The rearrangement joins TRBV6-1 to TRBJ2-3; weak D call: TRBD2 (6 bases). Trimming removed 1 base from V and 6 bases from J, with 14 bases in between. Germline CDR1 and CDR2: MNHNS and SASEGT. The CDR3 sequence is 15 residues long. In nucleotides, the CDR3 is TGTGCCAGCAGTGAAGGGACGGCGGGGATGGATACGCAGTATTTT. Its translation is CASSEGTAGMDTQYF.

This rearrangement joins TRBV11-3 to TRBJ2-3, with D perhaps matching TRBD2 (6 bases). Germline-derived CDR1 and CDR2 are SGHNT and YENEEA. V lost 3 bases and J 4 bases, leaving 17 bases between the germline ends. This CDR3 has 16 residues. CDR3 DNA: TGTGCCAGCAGCTTGGTGGGCCTAGGAGGGGCAGATACGCAGTATTTT. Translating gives CASSLVGLGGADTQYF.

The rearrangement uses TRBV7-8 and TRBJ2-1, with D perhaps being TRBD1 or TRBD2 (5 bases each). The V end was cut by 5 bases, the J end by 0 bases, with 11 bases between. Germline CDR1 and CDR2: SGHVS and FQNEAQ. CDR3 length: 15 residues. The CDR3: CASSPGPSSYNEQFF. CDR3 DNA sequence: TGTGCCAGCAGCCCGGGACCGAGCTCCTACAATGAGCAGTTCTTC.

The CDR3 nucleotides are TGTGCCAGCAATAAAGGGGCGAACACTGAAGCTTTCTTT. Translated, it gives CASNKGANTEAFF. This chain links TRBV28 with TRBJ1-1; possible D gene TRBD1, 5 bases. CDR3 size: 13 residues. Germline V gene data show CDR1 as MDHEN and CDR2 as SYDVKM. V lost 7 bases and J lost 1, with 10 bases in between.

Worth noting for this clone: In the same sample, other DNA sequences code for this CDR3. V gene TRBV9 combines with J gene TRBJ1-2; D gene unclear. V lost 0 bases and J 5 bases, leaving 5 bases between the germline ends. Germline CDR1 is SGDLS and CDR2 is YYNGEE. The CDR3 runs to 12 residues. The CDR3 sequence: CASSVGSYGYTF. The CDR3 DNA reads TGTGCCAGCAGCGTAGGTAGTTATGGCTACACCTTC.

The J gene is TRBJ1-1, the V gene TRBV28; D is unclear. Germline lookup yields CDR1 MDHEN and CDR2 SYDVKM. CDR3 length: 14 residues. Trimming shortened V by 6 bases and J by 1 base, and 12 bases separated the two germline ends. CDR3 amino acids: CASRHQPANTEAFF. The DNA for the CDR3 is TGTGCCAGCAGACACCAGCCAGCGAACACTGAAGCTTTCTTT.

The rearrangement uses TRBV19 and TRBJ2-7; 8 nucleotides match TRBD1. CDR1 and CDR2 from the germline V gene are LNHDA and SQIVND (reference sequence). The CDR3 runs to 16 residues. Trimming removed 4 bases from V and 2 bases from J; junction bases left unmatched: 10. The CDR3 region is CASSTNKDRATYEQYF. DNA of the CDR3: TGTGCCAGTAGTACCAACAAGGACAGGGCGACCTACGAGCAGTACTTC.

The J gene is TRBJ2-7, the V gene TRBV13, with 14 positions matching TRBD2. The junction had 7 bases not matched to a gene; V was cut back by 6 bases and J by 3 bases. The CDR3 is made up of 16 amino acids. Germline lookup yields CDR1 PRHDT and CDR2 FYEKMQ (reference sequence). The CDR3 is CASRRRGLAGDYEQYF. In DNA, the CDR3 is TGTGCCAGCAGGCGACGGGGACTAGCGGGGGACTACGAGCAGTACTTC.

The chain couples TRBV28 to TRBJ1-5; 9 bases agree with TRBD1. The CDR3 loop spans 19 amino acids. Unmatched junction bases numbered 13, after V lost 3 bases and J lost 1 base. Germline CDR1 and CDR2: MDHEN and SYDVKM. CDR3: CASSFVMVSGTGSNQPQHF. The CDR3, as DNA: TGTGCCAGCAGTTTCGTGATGGTCTCCGGGACAGGGAGCAATCAGCCCCAGCATTTT.

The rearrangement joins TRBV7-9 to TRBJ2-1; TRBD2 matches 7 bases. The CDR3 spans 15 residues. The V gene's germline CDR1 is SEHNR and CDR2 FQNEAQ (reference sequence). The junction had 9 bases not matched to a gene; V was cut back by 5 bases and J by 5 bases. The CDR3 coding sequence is TGTGCCAGCAGCCGAGTGGTAGCGGGCCACAATGAGCAGTTCTTC. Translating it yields CASSRVVAGHNEQFF.

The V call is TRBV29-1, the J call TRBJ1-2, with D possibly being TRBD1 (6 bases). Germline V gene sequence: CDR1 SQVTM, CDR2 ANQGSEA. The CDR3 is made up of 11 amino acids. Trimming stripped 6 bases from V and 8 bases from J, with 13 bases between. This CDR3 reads CSVNAGAGYTF. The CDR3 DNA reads TGCAGCGTAAACGCGGGGGCGGGCTACACCTTC.

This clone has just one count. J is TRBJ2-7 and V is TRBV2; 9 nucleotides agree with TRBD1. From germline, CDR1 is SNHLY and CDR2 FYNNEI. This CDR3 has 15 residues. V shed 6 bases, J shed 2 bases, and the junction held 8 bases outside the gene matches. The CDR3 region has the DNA TGTGCCAGCAGCGACCCGGGACAGGGACCCTACGAGCAGTACTTC. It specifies CASSDPGQGPYEQYF.

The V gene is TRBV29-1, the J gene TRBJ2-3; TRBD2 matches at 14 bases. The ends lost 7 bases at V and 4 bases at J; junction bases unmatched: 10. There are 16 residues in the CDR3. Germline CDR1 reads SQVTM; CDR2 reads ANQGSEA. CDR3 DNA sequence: TGCAGCGCTCGACTAGCGGGGGGGCCTACGCCAGATACGCAGTATTTT. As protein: CSARLAGGPTPDTQYF.

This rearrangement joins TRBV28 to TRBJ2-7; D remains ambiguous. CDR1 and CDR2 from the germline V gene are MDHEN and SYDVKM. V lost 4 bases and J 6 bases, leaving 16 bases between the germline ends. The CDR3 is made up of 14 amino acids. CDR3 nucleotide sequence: TGTGCCAGCAGTTGGGAACTAACCTACACCGAGCAGTACTTC. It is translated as CASSWELTYTEQYF. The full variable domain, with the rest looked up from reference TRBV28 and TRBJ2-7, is DVKVTQSSRYLVKRTGEKVFLECVQDMDHENMFWYRQDPGLGLRLIYFSYDVKMKEKGDIPEGYSVSREKKERFSLILESASTNQTSMYLCASSWELTYTEQYFGPGTRLTVT.

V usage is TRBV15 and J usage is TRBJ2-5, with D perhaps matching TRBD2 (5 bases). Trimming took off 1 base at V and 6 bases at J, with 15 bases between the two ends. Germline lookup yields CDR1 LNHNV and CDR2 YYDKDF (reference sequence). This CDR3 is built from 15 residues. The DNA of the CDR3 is TGTGCCACCAGCAGAGCCCGGGCACCGGGGAAGACCCAGTACTTC. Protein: CATSRARAPGKTQYF. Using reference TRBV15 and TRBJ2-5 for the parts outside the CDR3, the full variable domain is DAMVIQNPRYQVTQFGKPVTLSCSQTLNHNVMYWYQQKSSQAPKLLFHYYDKDFNNEADTPDNFQSRRPNTSFCFLDIRSPGLGDTAMYLCATSRARAPGKTQYFGPGTRLLVL.

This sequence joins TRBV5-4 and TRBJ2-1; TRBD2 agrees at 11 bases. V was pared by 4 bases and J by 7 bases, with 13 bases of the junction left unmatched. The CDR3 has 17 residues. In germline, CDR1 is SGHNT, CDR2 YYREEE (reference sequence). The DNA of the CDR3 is TGTGCCAGCAGCCCGGCCTCGGGACTAGCGGAAAGGAATGAGCAGTTCTTC. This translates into CASSPASGLAERNEQFF.

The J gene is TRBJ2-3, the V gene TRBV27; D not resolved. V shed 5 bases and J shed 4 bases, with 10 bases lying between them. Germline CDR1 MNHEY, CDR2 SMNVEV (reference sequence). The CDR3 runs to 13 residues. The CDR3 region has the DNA TGTGCCAGCAGTAACGGACCACCAGATACGCAGTATTTT. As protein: CASSNGPPDTQYF.

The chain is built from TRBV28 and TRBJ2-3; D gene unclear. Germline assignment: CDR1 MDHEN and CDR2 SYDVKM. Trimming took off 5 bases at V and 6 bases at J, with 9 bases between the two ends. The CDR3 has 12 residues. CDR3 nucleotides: TGTGCCAGCAGTCTTCCCTTGGATACGCAGTATTTT. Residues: CASSLPLDTQYF.

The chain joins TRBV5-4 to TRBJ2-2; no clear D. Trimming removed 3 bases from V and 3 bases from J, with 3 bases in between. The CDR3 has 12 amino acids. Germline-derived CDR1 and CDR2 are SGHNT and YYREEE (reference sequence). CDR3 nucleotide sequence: TGTGCCAGCAGCTCCCACACCGGGGAGCTGTTTTTT. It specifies CASSSHTGELFF.

The CDR3 DNA reads as TGTGCCAGCAGCTCCTCGACTGAGGCATGGGCAGATACGCAGTATTTT. Translated, it gives CASSSSTEAWADTQYF. The rearrangement joins TRBV5-4 to TRBJ2-3; D is uncertain. The ends were cut back, 3 bases at V and 4 bases at J, with 18 bases in the middle. The length of the CDR3 is 16 residues. Germline CDR1 is SGHNT and CDR2 is YYREEE (reference sequence).

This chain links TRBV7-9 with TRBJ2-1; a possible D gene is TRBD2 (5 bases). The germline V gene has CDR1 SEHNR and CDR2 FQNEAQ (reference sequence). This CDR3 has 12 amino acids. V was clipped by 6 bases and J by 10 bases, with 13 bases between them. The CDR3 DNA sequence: TGTGCCAGCAGAGCAGACTCGGGAGAGCAGTTCTTC. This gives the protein CASRADSGEQFF.

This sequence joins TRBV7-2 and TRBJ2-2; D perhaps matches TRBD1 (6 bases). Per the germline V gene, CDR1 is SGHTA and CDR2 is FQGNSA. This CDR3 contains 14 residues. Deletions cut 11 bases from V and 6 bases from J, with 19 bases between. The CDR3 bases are TGTGCCGGCCAGGGGATTCTGGGACCCGGGGAGCTGTTTTTT. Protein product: CAGQGILGPGELFF.

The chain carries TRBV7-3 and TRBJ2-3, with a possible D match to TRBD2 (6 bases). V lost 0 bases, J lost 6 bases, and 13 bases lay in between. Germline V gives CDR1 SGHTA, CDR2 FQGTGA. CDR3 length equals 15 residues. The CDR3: CASSLTFGRDDTQYF. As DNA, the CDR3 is TGTGCCAGCAGCTTAACTTTCGGGCGGGACGATACGCAGTATTTT.

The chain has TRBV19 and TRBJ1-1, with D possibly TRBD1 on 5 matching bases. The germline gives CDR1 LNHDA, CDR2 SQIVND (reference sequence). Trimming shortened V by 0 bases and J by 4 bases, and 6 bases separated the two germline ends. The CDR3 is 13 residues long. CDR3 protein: CASSIDRGTEAFF. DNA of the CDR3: TGTGCCAGTAGTATAGATAGGGGCACTGAAGCTTTCTTT.

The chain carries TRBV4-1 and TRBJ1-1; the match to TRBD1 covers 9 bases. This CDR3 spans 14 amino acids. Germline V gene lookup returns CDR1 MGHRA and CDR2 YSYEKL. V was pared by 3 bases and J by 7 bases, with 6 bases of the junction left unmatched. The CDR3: CASSQIRQGDEAFF. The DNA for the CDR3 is TGCGCCAGCAGCCAGATCCGACAGGGGGATGAAGCTTTCTTT.